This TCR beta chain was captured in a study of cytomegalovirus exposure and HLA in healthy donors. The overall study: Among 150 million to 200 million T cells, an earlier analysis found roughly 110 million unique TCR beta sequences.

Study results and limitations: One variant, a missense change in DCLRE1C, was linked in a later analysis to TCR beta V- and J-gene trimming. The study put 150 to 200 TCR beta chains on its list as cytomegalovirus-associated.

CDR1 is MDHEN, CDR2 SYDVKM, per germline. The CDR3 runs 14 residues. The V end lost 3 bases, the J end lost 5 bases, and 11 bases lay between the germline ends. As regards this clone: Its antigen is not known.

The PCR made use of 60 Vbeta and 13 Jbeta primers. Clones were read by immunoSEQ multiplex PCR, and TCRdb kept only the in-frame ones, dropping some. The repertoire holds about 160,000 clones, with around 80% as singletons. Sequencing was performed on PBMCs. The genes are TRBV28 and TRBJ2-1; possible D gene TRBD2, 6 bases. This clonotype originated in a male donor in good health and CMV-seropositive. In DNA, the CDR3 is TGTGCCAGCAGTTTTCGAGCTAGCGACAATGAGCAGTTCTTC. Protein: CASSFRASDNEQFF. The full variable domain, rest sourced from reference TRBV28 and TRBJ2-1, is DVKVTQSSRYLVKRTGEKVFLECVQDMDHENMFWYRQDPGLGLRLIYFSYDVKMKEKGDIPEGYSVSREKKERFSLILESASTNQTSMYLCASSFRASDNEQFFGPGTRLTVL.